Listed below are T cell receptor beta chains from one sample, sequenced in a study of blood T cell repertoires in COVID-19. The repertoire was sequenced with immunoSEQ multiplex PCR; TCRdb's copy has only in-frame clones and lacks some. The sample lists roughly 120,000 clones, roughly 80% seen once, with roughly 12% in the top ten. Sequencing input: peripheral blood. The origin of the receptors is a human donor in a cohort sampled during active COVID-19. CDR3s include the opening cysteine and the closing phenylalanine or tryptophan. Fields, in order: V gene, J gene, clone size, D gene, CDR3 protein, CDR3 DNA. A D gene is named only where the DNA matches it firmly. For some rows the clone size is stated as once, few or many, or as a class when expanded; others skip it.

>TRBV7-2|TRBJ1-1|.|.
CASSLVGGGAIAEAFF
TGTGCCAGCAGCTTAGTGGGTGGGGGCGCGATCGCTGAAGCTTTCTTT
>TRBV18|TRBJ2-3|few|.
CASSQDRGITDTQYF
TGTGCCAGCTCTCAGGACCGGGGGATCACAGATACGCAGTATTTT
>TRBV5-8|TRBJ2-1|.|TRBD1
CASSFGQDPYNEQFF
TGTGCCAGCAGCTTTGGACAGGACCCATACAATGAGCAGTTCTTC
>TRBV11-2|TRBJ2-3|.|.
CASSRRGTDTQYF
TGTGCCAGCAGCCGACGGGGCACAGATACGCAGTATTTT
>TRBV15|TRBJ1-4|.|TRBD1
CATSRRTGSGELFF
TGTGCCACCAGCAGAAGGACAGGGTCTGGGGAACTGTTTTTT
>TRBV7-9|TRBJ2-2|.|.
CASSLMGGNTGELFF
TGTGCCAGCAGCTTAATGGGGGGGAACACCGGGGAGCTGTTTTTT
>TRBV7-2|TRBJ1-1|once|.
CASSLGRNTEAFF
TGTGCCAGCAGCTTAGGGAGGAACACTGAAGCTTTCTTT
>TRBV3-1/TRBV3-2|TRBJ1-2|.|.
CASSQSMRGYTF
TGTGCCAGCAGCCAAAGCATGAGAGGCTACACCTTC
>TRBV7-9|TRBJ2-3|.|.
CASSRPRGDRGTDTQYF
TGTGCCAGCAGCCGTCCGAGGGGGGACAGAGGGACAGATACGCAGTATTTT
>TRBV3-1/TRBV3-2|TRBJ2-7|.|.
CASSHTAHYEQYF
TGTGCCAGCAGCCACACAGCTCACTACGAGCAGTACTTC
>TRBV19|TRBJ1-1|.|.
CASRDRNTEAFF
TGTGCCAGTAGGGACAGGAACACTGAAGCTTTCTTT
>TRBV6-4|TRBJ2-3|few|.
CASSPRWASSSTDTQYF
TGTGCCAGCAGTCCCCGTTGGGCTAGCTCTAGCACAGATACGCAGTATTTT
>TRBV9|TRBJ2-5|.|TRBD2
CASTPGLQETQYF
TGTGCCAGCACCCCGGGACTACAAGAGACCCAGTACTTC
>TRBV7-6|TRBJ2-2|.|TRBD1
CASSPSAGTGPNTGELFF
TGTGCCAGCAGCCCCAGCGCCGGGACAGGGCCGAACACCGGGGAGCTGTTTTTT
>TRBV5-1|TRBJ2-7|once|TRBD1
CASSTTGTGVEQYF
TGCGCCAGCAGCACCACCGGGACAGGGGTCGAGCAGTACTTC
>TRBV3-1/TRBV3-2|TRBJ2-5|.|.
CASSPHPKSAQEGAQYF
TGTGCCAGCAGCCCGCATCCCAAATCAGCCCAGGAAGGCGCCCAGTACTTC
>TRBV4-2|TRBJ1-1|.|.
CASSQAELRGTEAFF
TGTGCCAGCAGCCAAGCCGAGTTGCGTGGCACTGAAGCTTTCTTT
>TRBV7-9|TRBJ2-7|.|TRBD2
CASSSDVAGGPYEQYF
TGTGCCAGCAGCTCCGATGTAGCGGGGGGACCCTACGAGCAGTACTTC
>TRBV7-9|TRBJ2-3|.|TRBD1
CASSPQGASTDTQYF
TGTGCCAGCAGCCCCCAGGGGGCAAGCACAGATACGCAGTATTTT
>TRBV24-1|TRBJ2-3|.|.
CATSDFSDRDTQYF
TGTGCCACCAGTGATTTCTCGGACAGAGATACGCAGTATTTT
>TRBV18|TRBJ2-7|medium-sized|.
CASSPSSYEQYF
TGTGCCAGCTCACCGAGCTCCTACGAGCAGTACTTC
>TRBV3-1/TRBV3-2|TRBJ2-3|once|TRBD2
CASSQDARGGVDTQYF
TGTGCCAGCAGCCAAGATGCGCGGGGGGGCGTAGATACGCAGTATTTT
>TRBV19|TRBJ2-3|once|.
CASSTGLGTDTQYF
TGTGCCAGTAGTACGGGACTTGGCACAGATACGCAGTATTTT
>TRBV7-2|TRBJ2-1|.|TRBD1
CASSGNGQGHYNEQFF
TGTGCCAGCAGCGGGAATGGACAGGGGCACTACAATGAGCAGTTCTTC
>TRBV6-5|TRBJ2-7|.|.
CASIGGAYEQYF
TGTGCCAGCATTGGAGGGGCCTACGAGCAGTACTTC
>TRBV20-1|TRBJ2-3|.|.
CRVRVTDTQYF
TGCAGGGTCCGAGTGACAGATACGCAGTATTTT
>TRBV2|TRBJ2-1|.|TRBD2
CASVRLAGGPNEQFF
TGTGCCAGCGTCCGACTAGCGGGGGGGCCGAATGAGCAGTTCTTC
>TRBV25-1|TRBJ2-5|.|.
CASSPQPGETQYF
TGTGCCAGCAGTCCCCAACCCGGGGAGACCCAGTACTTC
>TRBV7-2|TRBJ2-7|once|TRBD1
CASSLDSGQGPYEQYF
TGTGCCAGCAGCTTAGATAGCGGACAGGGACCCTACGAGCAGTACTTC
>TRBV7-2|TRBJ2-3|.|.
CASSLWVGARNTQYF
TGTGCCAGCAGCTTGTGGGTGGGGGCGCGGAATACGCAGTATTTT
>TRBV29-1|TRBJ2-2|.|TRBD2
CSGGRDTGELFF
TGCAGCGGCGGGAGGGACACCGGGGAGCTGTTTTTT
>TRBV7-9|TRBJ2-7|.|.
CASSFQTYEQYF
TGTGCCAGCAGCTTCCAGACCTACGAGCAGTACTTC
>TRBV6-5|TRBJ2-2|once|TRBD2
CASSPGTSQSGELFF
TGTGCCAGCAGCCCCGGGACTAGTCAATCCGGGGAGCTGTTTTTT
>TRBV6-5|TRBJ1-2|.|TRBD1
CASSIGGEDGYTF
TGTGCCAGCAGTATAGGGGGCGAGGATGGCTACACCTTC
>TRBV7-2|TRBJ2-7|.|TRBD1
CASSPDRGGEQYF
TGTGCCAGCAGCCCGGACAGGGGTGGCGAGCAGTACTTC
>TRBV3-1/TRBV3-2|TRBJ1-2|.|.
CASSQLGQGYTF
TGTGCCAGCAGCCAACTGGGCCAGGGCTACACCTTC
>TRBV2|TRBJ1-4|.|.
CASLAGSTNEKLFF
TGTGCCAGCCTTGCAGGCTCAACTAATGAAAAACTGTTTTTT
>TRBV2|TRBJ2-7|.|TRBD1
CASSETGGTAYSYEQYF
TGTGCCAGCAGTGAGACGGGTGGGACAGCGTACTCCTACGAGCAGTACTTC
>TRBV7-7|TRBJ1-5|.|TRBD1
CASSLPARQGRNQPQHF
TGTGCCAGCAGCTTACCGGCCAGACAGGGTCGGAATCAGCCCCAGCATTTT